Below are 14 T cell receptor beta chains sequenced from a single sample in a study of beta chain features in type 1 diabetes. Study-level results: In every one of the four CD4+ subsets, TCRB CDR3s were moderately but significantly shorter in Type 1 diabetes patients.

The study reverse transcribed the entire isolated RNA, so it sequenced expressed TCRB transcripts. TCRdb's copy holds only in-frame clones and misses some; the assay was immunoSEQ multiplex PCR. In the table there are under 300,000 clones, approximately 10% of which are singletons. Which antigens these TCRs recognize remains unknown. Material for sequencing was naive CD4+ T cells from blood. Receptors were obtained from a man under 40 with type 1 diabetes.

In DNA, the CDR3 is TGCGCCAGCAGCTTGGGTGGGACAGATAACTATGGCTACACCTTC. It encodes CASSLGGTDNYGYTF. The V gene is TRBV5-1, the J gene TRBJ1-2; 7 nucleotides agree with TRBD1. J was trimmed by 1 base and V by 0 bases; bases with no gene match: 3. Germline CDR1 reads SGHRS; CDR2 reads YFSETQ. The CDR3 contains 15 residues.

The rearrangement uses TRBV7-9 and TRBJ2-5, with a possible D match to TRBD1 (5 bases). The CDR3 has 14 residues. Germline values: CDR1 SEHNR, CDR2 FQNEAQ (reference sequence). Between the trimmed V and J ends, which lost 5 bases and 2 bases, there was a span of 12 bases. The CDR3 region has the DNA TGTGCCAGCAGCATATTTCAGGGACAAGAGACCCAGTACTTC. Protein product: CASSIFQGQETQYF.

This clone was found a few times. The V and J genes are TRBV4-3 and TRBJ2-2; 14 positions agree with TRBD2. There are 16 residues in the CDR3. With V trimmed by 3 bases and J by 7 bases, 4 bases remained unmatched. The germline V gene encodes CDR1 LGHNA and CDR2 YSLEER. CDR3 in DNA: TGCGCCAGCAGCCAGGGACTAGCGGGGGTGAGCGGGGAGCTGTTTTTT. Protein product: CASSQGLAGVSGELFF.

The gene calls are TRBV7-3 and TRBJ1-3, with D perhaps TRBD1 (5 bases). The CDR3 totals 13 residues. Looked up from germline, CDR1 is SGHTA and CDR2 is FQGTGA. Trimming shortened V by 3 bases and J by 4 bases, and 7 bases separated the two germline ends. CDR3 coding DNA: TGTGCCAGCAGCTTGGGGCCCGGAAACACCATATATTTT. It codes for CASSLGPGNTIYF.

The V and J genes are TRBV4-1 and TRBJ2-5; tentative D call: TRBD1 (6 bases). Germline V CDR1 and CDR2: MGHRA, YSYEKL. The CDR3 runs 15 residues. Deletions cut 4 bases from V and 4 bases from J, with 16 bases between. The DNA of the CDR3 is TGCGCCAGCAGCCCGCCAGGGGCAGAAGGAGAGACCCAGTACTTC. This sequence encodes CASSPPGAEGETQYF.

This chain joins TRBV19 and TRBJ1-6; 12 nucleotides match TRBD1. The CDR3 sequence is 14 residues long. Trimming cost V 7 bases and J 9 bases; bases outside gene matches: 4. Germline lookup yields CDR1 LNHDA and CDR2 SQIVND (reference sequence). The CDR3 loop is CASNPGQGASPLHF. The CDR3 nucleotides read TGTGCCAGTAACCCGGGACAGGGGGCTTCACCCCTCCACTTT.

V and J are TRBV25-1 and TRBJ1-2; D gene uncertain. Trimming cost V 2 bases and J 4 bases, with 14 bases left between them. Germline V gives CDR1 MGHDK, CDR2 SYGVNS. The CDR3 runs 15 residues. The CDR3 region has the DNA TGTGCCAGCAGTGAAAGTTCTGAGGGCCGCTATGGCTACACCTTC. Its translation: CASSESSEGRYGYTF.

Concerning this clone itself: The same CDR3 is also encoded by other DNA sequences in this sample. The chain is built from TRBV9 and TRBJ2-1, with D possibly TRBD1 on 5 matching bases. This CDR3 region has 14 residues. Germline V lookup: CDR1 SGDLS, CDR2 YYNGEE. The ends were cut back, 2 bases at V and 1 base at J, with 7 bases in the middle. The CDR3: CASSVAGSYNEQFF. The CDR3 DNA is TGTGCCAGCAGCGTGGCAGGGTCCTACAATGAGCAGTTCTTC. The full variable domain, rest sourced from reference TRBV9 and TRBJ2-1, is DSGVTQTPKHLITATGQRVTLRCSPRSGDLSVYWYQQSLDQGLQFLIQYYNGEERAKGNILERFSAQQFPDLHSELNLSSLELGDSALYFCASSVAGSYNEQFFGPGTRLTVL.

This clone was picked up a small number of times. The junction differs from germline at one of its ends, possibly a read error. The chain links TRBV2 to TRBJ1-2, with no clear D. CDR1 and CDR2 from the germline V gene are SNHLY and FYNNEI. CDR3 length equals 13 residues. CDR3 region: CASSEGRENGYTF. CDR3 DNA sequence: TGTGCCAGCAGCGAAGGGAGGGAGAATGGCTACACCTTC.

A few counts support this clone. The chain recombines TRBV7-8 with TRBJ2-1, with 8 bases identical to TRBD2. V dropped 1 base and J dropped 10; count of bases not matched to a gene: 3. Germline assignment: CDR1 SGHVS and CDR2 FQNEAQ. The CDR3 length is 13 residues. The chain's CDR3 is CASSLVGGVEQFF. CDR3 DNA sequence: TGTGCCAGCAGCTTAGTCGGGGGGGTCGAGCAGTTCTTC. Full variable domain (remainder filled in from reference TRBV7-8 and TRBJ2-1): GAGVSQSPRYKVAKRGQDVALRCDPISGHVSLFWYQQALGQGPEFLTYFQNEAQLDKSGLPSDRFFAERPEGSVSTLKIQRTQQEDSAVYLCASSLVGGVEQFFGPGTRLTVL.

The chain couples TRBV15 to TRBJ2-3; D is possibly TRBD1 (6 bases). The CDR3 consists of 17 residues. V lost 0 bases to trimming and J lost 3 bases, with 16 bases between them. CDR1 is LNHNV, CDR2 YYDKDF, per germline (reference sequence). For the CDR3, the DNA is TGTGCCACCAGCAGAGATGGCCCAGGGGATAAGACAGATACGCAGTATTTT. Its protein is CATSRDGPGDKTDTQYF.

The chain has TRBV19 and TRBJ2-6; D ambiguous. Germline CDR1 LNHDA, CDR2 SQIVND (reference sequence). V was shortened by 5 bases and J by 0 bases, with 11 bases between the two germline ends. CDR3 length equals 16 residues. In nucleotides, the CDR3 is TGTGCCAGTAGTTTCGGCGGTCGCTCTGGGGCCAACGTCCTGACTTTC. It is translated as CASSFGGRSGANVLTF.

This clone has more than one count but fewer than ten. The junction departs from germline at one end; a sequencing error may be responsible. The chain combines TRBV7-7 with TRBJ2-1; D is unresolved. CDR1 is SSHAT and CDR2 is FNYEAQ in the germline V gene (reference sequence). The CDR3 consists of 15 residues. The CDR3 DNA follows: TGTGCTAGCAGCTTAGACTGGAGCTCCTACAATGAGCAGTTCTTC. It translates to CASSLDWSSYNEQFF. Together with reference TRBV7-7 and TRBJ2-1, the CDR3 gives the full variable domain: GAGVSQSPRYKVTKRGQDVTLRCDPISSHATLYWYQQALGQGPEFLTYFNYEAQPDKSGLPSDRFSAERPEGSISTLTIQRTEQRDSAMYRCASSLDWSSYNEQFFGPGTRLTVL.

The chain links TRBV27 to TRBJ1-2, with 7 nucleotides matching TRBD1. V trimming: 4 bases; J trimming: 4 bases; junction bases outside the gene matches: 6. CDR1 is MNHEY, CDR2 SMNVEV, per germline (reference sequence). The CDR3 has 14 amino acids. The CDR3 sequence: CASSSTGVIYGYTF. For the CDR3, the DNA is TGTGCCAGCAGTTCTACAGGGGTCATCTATGGCTACACCTTC.